The 9 T cell receptor beta chains given below trace back to one sample, sequenced in a study of T cell responses to AZD1222 COVID-19 vaccine. Clones were sequenced by immunoSEQ multiplex PCR, and TCRdb holds only the in-frame ones, with some missing. The table lists 100,000 to 130,000 clones, about nine tenths of them singletons. Sequenced here: peripheral blood, sampled 28 days after the second AZD1222 dose. These receptors were taken from an adult who received the AZD1222 COVID-19 vaccine.

This chain uses TRBV9 with TRBJ2-6; TRBD1 matches 7 bases. The CDR3 spans 17 residues. Germline V CDR1 and CDR2: SGDLS, YYNGEE. J was trimmed by 4 bases and V by 0 bases; bases with no gene match: 7. For the CDR3, the DNA is TGTGCCAGCAGCGTAGGACAGGGCATAGGAGGGGCCAACGTCCTGACTTTC. Protein: CASSVGQGIGGANVLTF.

The V and J genes are TRBV3-1 (or the pseudogene TRBV3-2) and TRBJ1-1; D is perhaps TRBD1 (5 bases). Germline V gene sequence: CDR1 LGHDT, CDR2 YNNKEL (reference sequence). Trimming stripped 4 bases from V and 3 bases from J, with 15 bases between. CDR3 length: 15 residues. The CDR3 here is CASSRGRTRDTEAFF. CDR3 coding DNA: TGTGCCAGCAGCCGGGGGAGGACCCGGGACACTGAAGCTTTCTTT.

This chain connects TRBV18 to TRBJ2-3; TRBD2 aligns across 8 bases. The length of the CDR3 is 16 residues. Germline CDR1 KGHSH, CDR2 LQKENI. Trimming cost V 3 bases and J 2 bases; bases outside gene matches: 7. The CDR3 coding sequence is TGTGCCAGCTCACCCGGGTCTAGCGGGCTCACAGATACGCAGTATTTT. Its protein product is CASSPGSSGLTDTQYF.

The chain couples TRBV4-1 to TRBJ2-3; D possibly corresponds to TRBD1 (6 bases). The CDR3 has 17 residues. CDR1 MGHRA and CDR2 YSYEKL come from the germline V gene. V was trimmed by 1 base and J by 0 bases, leaving 14 bases between them. The CDR3 nucleotides are TGCGCCAGCAGCCAAGGGTTTCAGGGGCGAAGCACAGATACGCAGTATTTT. Protein: CASSQGFQGRSTDTQYF.

The V and J genes are TRBV2 and TRBJ1-6; D gene uncertain. Germline V gives CDR1 SNHLY, CDR2 FYNNEI. This CDR3 comprises 11 residues. V was pared by 7 bases and J by 12 bases, with 10 bases between. The CDR3, as DNA: TGTGCCAGCAATTCCGGCGGACCCCTCCACTTT. This codes for CASNSGGPLHF. The full variable domain, with the rest looked up from reference TRBV2 and TRBJ1-6, is EPEVTQTPSHQVTQMGQEVILRCVPISNHLYFYWYRQILGQKVEFLVSFYNNEISEKSEIFDDQFSVERPDGSNFTLKIRSTKLEDSAMYFCASNSGGPLHFGNGTRLTVT.

The rearrangement links TRBV6-2 or TRBV6-3 to TRBJ1-5; 10 bases match TRBD1. CDR3 length equals 19 residues. V lost 5 bases and J lost 0; bases outside the gene matches: 13. From germline, CDR1 is MNHEY and CDR2 SVGEGT. In DNA, the CDR3 is TGTGCCAGCAGTCTTGGACAGGGGGTAATTCTCGTTAGCAATCAGCCCCAGCATTTT. The encoded protein is CASSLGQGVILVSNQPQHF.

The rearrangement links TRBV7-8 to TRBJ2-1; a possible D gene is TRBD2 (6 bases). The V end lost 1 base, the J end lost 12 bases, and 13 bases lay between the germline ends. The CDR3 runs 13 residues. CDR1 and CDR2 from the germline V gene are SGHVS and FQNEAQ. CDR3 protein: CASSLGSRERQFF. CDR3 in DNA: TGTGCCAGCAGCTTAGGATCTCGGGAGAGGCAGTTCTTC.

This chain uses TRBV7-8 with TRBJ2-1, with 8 bases that match TRBD2. The CDR3 runs 19 residues. Germline values: CDR1 SGHVS, CDR2 FQNEAQ. The V and J ends lost 4 bases and 0 bases, in that order; junction bases with no gene match: 14. CDR3 sequence: CASSSRLAHALSSYNEQFF. CDR3 bases: TGTGCCAGCAGCTCCCGACTAGCGCACGCCCTTAGCTCCTACAATGAGCAGTTCTTC.

J is TRBJ2-4 and V is TRBV7-2; 9 bases match TRBD2. V shed 2 bases, J shed 8 bases, and the junction held 4 bases outside the gene matches. The CDR3 is made up of 14 amino acids. CDR1 is SGHTA, CDR2 FQGNSA, per germline. CDR3 amino acids: CASSLLGGRDIQYF. The CDR3 DNA reads TGTGCCAGCAGCTTACTGGGCGGGAGGGACATTCAGTACTTC.